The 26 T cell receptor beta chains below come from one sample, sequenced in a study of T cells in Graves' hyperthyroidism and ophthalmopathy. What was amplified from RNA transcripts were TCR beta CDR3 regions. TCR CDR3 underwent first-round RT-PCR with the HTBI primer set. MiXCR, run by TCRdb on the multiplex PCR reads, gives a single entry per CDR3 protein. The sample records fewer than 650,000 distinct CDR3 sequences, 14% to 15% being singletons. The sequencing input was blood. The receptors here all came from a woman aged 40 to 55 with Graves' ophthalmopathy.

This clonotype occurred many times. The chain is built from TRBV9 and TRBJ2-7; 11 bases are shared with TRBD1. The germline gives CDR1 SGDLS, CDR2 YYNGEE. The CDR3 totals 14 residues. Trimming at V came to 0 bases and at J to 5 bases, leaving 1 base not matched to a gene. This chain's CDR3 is CASSVVGQGDEQYF. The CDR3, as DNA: TGTGCCAGCAGCGTAGTGGGACAGGGGGACGAGCAGTACTTC. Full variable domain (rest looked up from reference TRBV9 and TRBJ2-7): DSGVTQTPKHLITATGQRVTLRCSPRSGDLSVYWYQQSLDQGLQFLIQYYNGEERAKGNILERFSAQQFPDLHSELNLSSLELGDSALYFCASSVVGQGDEQYFGPGTRLTVT.

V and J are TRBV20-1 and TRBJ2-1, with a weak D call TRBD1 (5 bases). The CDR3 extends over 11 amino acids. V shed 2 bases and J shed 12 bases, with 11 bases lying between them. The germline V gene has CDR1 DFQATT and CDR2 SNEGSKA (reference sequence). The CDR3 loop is CSARSTQGQFF. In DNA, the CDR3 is TGCAGTGCTAGATCCACGCAGGGGCAGTTCTTC.

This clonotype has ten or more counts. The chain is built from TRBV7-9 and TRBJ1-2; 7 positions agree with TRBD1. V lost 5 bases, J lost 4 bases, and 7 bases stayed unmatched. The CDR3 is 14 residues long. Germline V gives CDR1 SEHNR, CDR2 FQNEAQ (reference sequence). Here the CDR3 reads CASSKRQGTYGYTF. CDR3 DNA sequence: TGTGCCAGCAGCAAACGACAGGGAACCTATGGCTACACCTTC.

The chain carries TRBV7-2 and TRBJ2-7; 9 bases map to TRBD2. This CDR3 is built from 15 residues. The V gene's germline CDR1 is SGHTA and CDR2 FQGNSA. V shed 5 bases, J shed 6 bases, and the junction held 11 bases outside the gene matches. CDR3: CASSAVLSGRPEQYF. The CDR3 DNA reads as TGTGCCAGCAGCGCCGTCCTAAGCGGGAGGCCCGAGCAGTACTTC.

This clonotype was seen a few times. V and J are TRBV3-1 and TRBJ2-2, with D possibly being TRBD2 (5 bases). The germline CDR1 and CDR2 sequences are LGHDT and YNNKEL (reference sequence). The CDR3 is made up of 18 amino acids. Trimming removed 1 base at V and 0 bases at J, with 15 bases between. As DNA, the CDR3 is TGTGCCAGCAGCCAAGTATGGGGAGTGGCTGCGAACACCGGGGAGCTGTTTTTT. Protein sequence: CASSQVWGVAANTGELFF.

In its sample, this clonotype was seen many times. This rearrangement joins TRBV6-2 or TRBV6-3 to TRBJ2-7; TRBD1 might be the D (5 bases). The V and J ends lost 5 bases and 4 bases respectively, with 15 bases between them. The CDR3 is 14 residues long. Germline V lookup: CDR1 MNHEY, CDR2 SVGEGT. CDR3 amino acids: CASSHGQGRYEQYF. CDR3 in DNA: TGTGCCAGCAGTCACGGCCAGGGTCGATACGAGCAGTACTTC.

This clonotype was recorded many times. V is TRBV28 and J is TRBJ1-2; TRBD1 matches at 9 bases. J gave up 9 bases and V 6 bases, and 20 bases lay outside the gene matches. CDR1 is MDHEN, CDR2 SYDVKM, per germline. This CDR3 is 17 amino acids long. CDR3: CASSLPGDRAPLSSYTF. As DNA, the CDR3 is TGTGCCAGCAGCCTCCCCGGGGACAGGGCTCCCCTATCTAGCTACACCTTC.

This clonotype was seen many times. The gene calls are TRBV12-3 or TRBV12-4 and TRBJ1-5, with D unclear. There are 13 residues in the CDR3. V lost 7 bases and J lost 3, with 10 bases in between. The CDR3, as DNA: TGTGCCAGCATGAATCGGGTCAATCAGCCCCAGCATTTT. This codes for CASMNRVNQPQHF.

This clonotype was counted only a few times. The CDR3 DNA is TGTGCCAGCAGTTGGTCCCGAGCGAGCACAGATACGCAGTATTTT. Protein: CASSWSRASTDTQYF. The chain has TRBV27 and TRBJ2-3, with D hard to call. The ends were cut back, 4 bases at V and 0 bases at J, with 11 bases in the middle. The CDR3 has 15 residues. Germline V gene data show CDR1 as MNHEY and CDR2 as SMNVEV (reference sequence).

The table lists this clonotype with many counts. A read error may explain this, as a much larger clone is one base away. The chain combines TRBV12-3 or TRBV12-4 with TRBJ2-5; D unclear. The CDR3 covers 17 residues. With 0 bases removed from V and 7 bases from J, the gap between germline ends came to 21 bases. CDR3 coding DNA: TGTGCCAGCAGTTTAGCCACGCGGAGAGCAGGCGAAGGGACCCAGTACTTC. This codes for CASSLATRRAGEGTQYF.

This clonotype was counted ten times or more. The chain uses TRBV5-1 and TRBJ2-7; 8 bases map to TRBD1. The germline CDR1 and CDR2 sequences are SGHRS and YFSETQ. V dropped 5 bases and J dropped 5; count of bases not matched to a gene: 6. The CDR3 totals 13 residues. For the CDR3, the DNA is TGCGCCAGCAGTTTCCAGGGGGCTAACGAGCAGTACTTC. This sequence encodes CASSFQGANEQYF.

CDR3 sequence (DNA): TGTGCCAGCACCCTCCAGGGATTCAATCAGCCCCAGCATTTT. Encoded protein: CASTLQGFNQPQHF. This chain links TRBV6-1 with TRBJ1-5; D is possibly TRBD1 (5 bases). This CDR3 spans 14 amino acids. Germline CDR1 and CDR2: MNHNS and SASEGT. Trimming removed 7 bases at V and 3 bases at J, with 13 bases between.

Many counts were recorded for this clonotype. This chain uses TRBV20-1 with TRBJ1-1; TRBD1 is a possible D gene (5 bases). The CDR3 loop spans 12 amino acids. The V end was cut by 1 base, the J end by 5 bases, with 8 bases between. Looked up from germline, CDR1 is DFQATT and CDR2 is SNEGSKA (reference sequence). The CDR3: CSARVWGTEAFF. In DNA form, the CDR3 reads TGCAGTGCTAGAGTTTGGGGGACTGAAGCTTTCTTT.

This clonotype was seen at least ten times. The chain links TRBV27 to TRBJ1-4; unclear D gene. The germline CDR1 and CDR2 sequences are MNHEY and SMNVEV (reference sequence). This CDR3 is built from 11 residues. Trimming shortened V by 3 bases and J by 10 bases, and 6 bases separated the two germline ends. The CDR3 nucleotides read TGTGCCAGCAGTTTCGGAGGAAAACTGTTTTTT. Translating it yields CASSFGGKLFF.

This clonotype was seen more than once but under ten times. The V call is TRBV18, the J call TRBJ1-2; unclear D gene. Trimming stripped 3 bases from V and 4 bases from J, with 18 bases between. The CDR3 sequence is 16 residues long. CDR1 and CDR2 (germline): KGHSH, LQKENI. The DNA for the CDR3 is TGTGCCAGCTCACCCGGGTCCCGGGCTGGCGGCTATGGCTACACCTTC. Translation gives CASSPGSRAGGYGYTF.

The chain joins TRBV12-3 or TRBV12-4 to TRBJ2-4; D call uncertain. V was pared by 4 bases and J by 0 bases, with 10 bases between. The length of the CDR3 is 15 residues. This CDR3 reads CASSSFSLAKNIQYF. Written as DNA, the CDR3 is TGTGCCAGCAGTTCTTTCAGTCTAGCCAAAAACATTCAGTACTTC.

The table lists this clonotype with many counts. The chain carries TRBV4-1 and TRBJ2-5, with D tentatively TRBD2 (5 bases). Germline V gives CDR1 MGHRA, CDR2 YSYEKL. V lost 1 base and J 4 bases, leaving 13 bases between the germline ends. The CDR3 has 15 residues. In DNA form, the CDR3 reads TGCGCCAGCAGCCAAGCCTTTCGGGGTCGAGAGACCCAGTACTTC. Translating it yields CASSQAFRGRETQYF.

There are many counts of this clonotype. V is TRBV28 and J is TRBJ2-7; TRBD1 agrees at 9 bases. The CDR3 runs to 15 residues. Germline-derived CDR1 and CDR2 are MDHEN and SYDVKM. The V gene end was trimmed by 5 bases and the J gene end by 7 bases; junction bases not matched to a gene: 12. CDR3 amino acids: CASSTVNRGRWEQYF. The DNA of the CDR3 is TGTGCCAGCAGTACCGTCAACAGGGGGCGGTGGGAGCAGTACTTC.

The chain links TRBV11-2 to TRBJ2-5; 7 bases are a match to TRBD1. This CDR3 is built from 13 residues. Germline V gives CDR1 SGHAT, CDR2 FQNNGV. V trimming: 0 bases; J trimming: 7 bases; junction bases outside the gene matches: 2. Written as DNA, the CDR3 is TGTGCCAGCAGCTTAGAGTCAGGGGGGACCCAGTACTTC. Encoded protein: CASSLESGGTQYF.

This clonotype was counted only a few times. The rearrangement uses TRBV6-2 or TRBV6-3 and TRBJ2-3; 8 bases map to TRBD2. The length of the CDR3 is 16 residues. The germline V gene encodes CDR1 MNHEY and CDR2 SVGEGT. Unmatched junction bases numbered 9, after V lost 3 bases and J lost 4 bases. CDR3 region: CASSYKVAGPPDTQYF. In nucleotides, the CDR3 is TGTGCCAGCAGTTATAAGGTAGCGGGACCCCCAGATACGCAGTATTTT.

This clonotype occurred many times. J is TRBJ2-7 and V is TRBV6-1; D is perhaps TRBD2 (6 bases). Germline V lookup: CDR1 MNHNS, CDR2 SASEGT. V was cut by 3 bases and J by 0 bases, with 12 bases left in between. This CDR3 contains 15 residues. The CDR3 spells CASSDGGGNSYEQYF. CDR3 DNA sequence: TGTGCCAGCAGTGACGGTGGCGGGAACTCCTACGAGCAGTACTTC.

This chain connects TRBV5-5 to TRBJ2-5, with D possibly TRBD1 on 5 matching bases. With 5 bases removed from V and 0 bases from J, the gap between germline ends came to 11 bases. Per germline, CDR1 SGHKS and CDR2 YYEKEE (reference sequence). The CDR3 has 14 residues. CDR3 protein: CASRSDRDQETQYF. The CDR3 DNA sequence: TGTGCCAGCAGATCCGACAGAGACCAAGAGACCCAGTACTTC.

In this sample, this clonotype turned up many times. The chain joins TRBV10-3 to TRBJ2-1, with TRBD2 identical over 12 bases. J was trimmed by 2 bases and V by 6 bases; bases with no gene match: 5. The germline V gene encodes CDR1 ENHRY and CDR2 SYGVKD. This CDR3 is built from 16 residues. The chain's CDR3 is CAISTTSGSTYNEQFF. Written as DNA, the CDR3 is TGTGCCATCAGCACGACTAGCGGGAGCACCTACAATGAGCAGTTCTTC.

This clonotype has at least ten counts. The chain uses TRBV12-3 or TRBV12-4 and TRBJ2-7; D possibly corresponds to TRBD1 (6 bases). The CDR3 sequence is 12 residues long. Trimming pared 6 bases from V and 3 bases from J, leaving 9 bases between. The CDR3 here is CASRKGVYEQYF. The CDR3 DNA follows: TGTGCCAGCAGAAAGGGGGTCTACGAGCAGTACTTC.

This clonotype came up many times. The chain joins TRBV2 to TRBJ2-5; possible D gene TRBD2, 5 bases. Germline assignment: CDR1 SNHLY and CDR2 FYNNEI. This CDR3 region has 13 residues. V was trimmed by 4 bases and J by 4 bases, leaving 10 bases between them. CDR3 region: CASSVRAGETQYF. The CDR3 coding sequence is TGTGCCAGCAGTGTTCGGGCGGGAGAGACCCAGTACTTC. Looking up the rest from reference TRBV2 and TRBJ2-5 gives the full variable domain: EPEVTQTPSHQVTQMGQEVILRCVPISNHLYFYWYRQILGQKVEFLVSFYNNEISEKSEIFDDQFSVERPDGSNFTLKIRSTKLEDSAMYFCASSVRAGETQYFGPGTRLLVL.

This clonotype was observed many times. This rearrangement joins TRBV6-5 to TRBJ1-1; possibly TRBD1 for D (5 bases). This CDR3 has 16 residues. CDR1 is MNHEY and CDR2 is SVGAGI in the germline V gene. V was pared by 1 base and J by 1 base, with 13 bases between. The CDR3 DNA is TGTGCCAGCAGTTACTTTCCCGGGACGGCGAACACTGAAGCTTTCTTT. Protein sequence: CASSYFPGTANTEAFF.